The 14 T cell receptor beta chains reported below all come from one sample, sequenced in a study of blood T cells in healthy people across ages. Combining a sample-barcoded 5' primer with a J-beta primer mix, a second PCR ran for about 7 to 11 cycles. A single record per CDR3 protein comes from TCRdb applying MiXCR to the 5' RACE reads. The sample records about 540,000 distinct CDR3 sequences, 24% being singletons. This sample also appeared in a second study, on T cells of mothers and their children.

Sequencing input: blood. The receptors here all came from a boy between 10 and 17 years old in good health.

The chain recombines TRBV4-1 with TRBJ2-3; D gene unclear. Germline loops: CDR1 MGHRA, CDR2 YSYEKL. CDR3 length: 13 residues. The V end lost 2 bases, the J end lost 5 bases, and 8 bases lay between the germline ends. In DNA, the CDR3 is TGCGCCAGCAGCCAACTGGCCCTAGATACGCAGTATTTT. It encodes CASSQLALDTQYF.

J is TRBJ2-3 and V is TRBV12-5, with D possibly called TRBD1 or TRBD2 (5 bases each). Trimming cost V 1 base and J 3 bases, with 17 bases left between them. The CDR3 extends over 17 amino acids. Germline CDR1 is LGHNT and CDR2 is FRNRAP. The CDR3 DNA sequence: TGTGCTAGTGGTTTGGACCAGGGACGGAGGAGAACAGATACGCAGTATTTT. It yields the protein CASGLDQGRRRTDTQYF.

This clonotype showed up just a few times. The V gene is TRBV7-2, the J gene TRBJ2-5; D remains ambiguous. CDR3 length equals 14 residues. Germline V lookup: CDR1 SGHTA, CDR2 FQGNSA. V lost 0 bases, J lost 5 bases, and 10 bases lay in between. The CDR3 DNA reads TGTGCCAGCAGCTTAGCCCCAGGTGCGGAGACCCAGTACTTC. It encodes CASSLAPGAETQYF.

At least ten counts were recorded for this clonotype. The chain is built from TRBV7-8 and TRBJ2-2; TRBD1 might be the D (6 bases). CDR1 and CDR2 from the germline V gene are SGHVS and FQNEAQ. This CDR3 has 13 amino acids. The V and J ends lost 5 bases and 6 bases respectively, with 10 bases between them. This CDR3 is CASSPRGPGELFF. The CDR3 bases are TGTGCCAGCAGCCCCAGGGGTCCCGGGGAGCTGTTTTTT.

This sequence joins TRBV27 and TRBJ2-7, with TRBD2 identical over 11 bases. The CDR3 is 19 residues long. Germline V gene lookup returns CDR1 MNHEY and CDR2 SMNVEV (reference sequence). Trimming took 2 bases from V and 3 from J; bases not matched to a gene: 15. The CDR3 is CASSLSLASGGHRFYEQYF. CDR3 bases: TGTGCCAGCAGTTTAAGCTTGGCTAGCGGGGGGCATAGGTTCTACGAGCAGTACTTC.

The chain couples TRBV7-9 to TRBJ2-7; weak D call: TRBD2 (6 bases). CDR1 is SEHNR and CDR2 is FQNEAQ in the germline V gene (reference sequence). CDR3 size: 15 residues. V lost 1 base and J 7 bases, leaving 17 bases between the germline ends. In DNA form, the CDR3 reads TGTGCCAGCAGCTTAGGGACTATACTTGAGGGGGAGCAGTACTTC. It encodes CASSLGTILEGEQYF.

This chain links TRBV2 with TRBJ2-5; 7 bases line up with TRBD2. Germline assignment: CDR1 SNHLY and CDR2 FYNNEI. This CDR3 region has 15 residues. J gave up 7 bases and V 0 bases, and 8 bases lay outside the gene matches. Here the CDR3 reads CASSEAPGGSVTQYF. CDR3 bases: TGTGCCAGCAGTGAAGCGCCCGGGGGGTCGGTGACCCAGTACTTC.

This clonotype was observed a handful of times. The chain carries TRBV7-2 and TRBJ2-3; D possibly uses TRBD1 or TRBD2 (7 bases each). Trimming shortened V by 2 bases and J by 3 bases, and 18 bases separated the two germline ends. The CDR3 extends over 17 amino acids. Germline CDR1 reads SGHTA; CDR2 reads FQGNSA. The CDR3 is CASSLMGEGARTDTQYF. CDR3 bases: TGTGCCAGCAGCTTAATGGGGGAGGGGGCGCGTACAGATACGCAGTATTTT. The entire variable domain, with the rest obtained from reference TRBV7-2 and TRBJ2-3, is as follows: GAGVSQSPSNKVTEKGKDVELRCDPISGHTALYWYRQSLGQGLEFLIYFQGNSAPDKSGLPSDRFSAERTGGSVSTLTIQRTQQEDSAVYLCASSLMGEGARTDTQYFGPGTRLTVL.

The chain recombines TRBV7-9 with TRBJ2-6, with D possibly TRBD1 on 5 matching bases. The germline V gene encodes CDR1 SEHNR and CDR2 FQNEAQ (reference sequence). The CDR3 has 18 amino acids. V was pared by 0 bases and J by 4 bases, with 16 bases between. The DNA for the CDR3 is TGTGCCAGCAGCTTAGCGCGGCAGGGCAACTCGGGGGCCAACGTCCTGACTTTC. It translates to CASSLARQGNSGANVLTF. The entire variable domain, with the rest obtained from reference TRBV7-9 and TRBJ2-6, is as follows: DTGVSQNPRHKITKRGQNVTFRCDPISEHNRLYWYRQTLGQGPEFLTYFQNEAQLEKSRLLSDRFSAERPKGSFSTLEIQRTEQGDSAMYLCASSLARQGNSGANVLTFGAGSRLTVL.

The chain carries TRBV4-3 and TRBJ2-7; 7 nucleotides line up with TRBD2. The junction had 9 bases not matched to a gene; V was cut back by 0 bases and J by 7 bases. CDR3 length: 15 residues. Germline CDR1 LGHNA, CDR2 YSLEER. The CDR3 bases are TGCGCCAGCAGCCAAGATTTCGGGGAGGGACCGGAGCAGTACTTC. Translating it yields CASSQDFGEGPEQYF.

There are a few counts of this clonotype. One end of the junction varies from germline; a read error may be responsible. This sequence joins TRBV5-1 and TRBJ2-1; D perhaps matches TRBD1 (5 bases). The germline V gene has CDR1 SGHRS and CDR2 YFSETQ. The CDR3 sequence is 16 residues long. As DNA, the CDR3 is TGCACCAGCAGCTCCGACAGTTTTAGCTCCTACAATGAGCAGTTCTTC. Amino acids: CTSSSDSFSSYNEQFF. The full variable domain, completed using reference TRBV5-1 and TRBJ2-1, is KAGVTQTPRYLIKTRGQQVTLSCSPISGHRSVSWYQQTPGQGLQFLFEYFSETQRNKGNFPGRFSGRQFSNSRSEMNVSTLELGDSALYLCTSSSDSFSSYNEQFFGPGTRLTVL.

The chain combines TRBV2 with TRBJ2-5; D is uncertain. Matching the DNA end better, TRBJ2-7 makes the J call doubtful. This CDR3 is 14 amino acids long. Germline V CDR1 and CDR2: SNHLY, FYNNEI. The CDR3 protein is CASSPRPKADEQYF. CDR3 DNA: TGTGCCAGCAGCCCTAGGCCGAAGGCCGACGAGCAGTACTTC.

The V gene is TRBV9, the J gene TRBJ2-3; D gene ambiguous. V was shortened by 0 bases and J by 1 base, with 6 bases between the two germline ends. This CDR3 comprises 14 residues. Germline values: CDR1 SGDLS, CDR2 YYNGEE. CDR3 in amino acids: CASSVETGTDTQYF. The CDR3, as DNA: TGTGCCAGCAGCGTAGAAACGGGCACAGATACGCAGTATTTT.

This clonotype was detected a few times. This chain connects TRBV7-9 to TRBJ2-1; no reliable D call. The J call may be in error: the DNA end matches TRBJ2-7 better. The CDR3 runs 12 residues. Germline CDR1 SEHNR, CDR2 FQNEAQ (reference sequence). The CDR3 nucleotides read TGTGCCAGCAGCCCGCCCTGGGCGGAGCAGTACTTC. Its protein product is CASSPPWAEQYF.